This T cell receptor (beta chain) was found in a study of beta chain features in type 1 diabetes. Findings and limits, study-wide: Across all four CD4+ subsets, people with type 1 diabetes showed modestly shorter TCRB CDR3s.

The whole isolated RNA underwent reverse transcription, so sequencing captured expressed TCRB transcripts. The data were produced by immunoSEQ multiplex PCR, yet TCRdb's version contains in-frame clones alone and is incomplete. This repertoire shows 200,000 to 250,000 clones, roughly 13% found once; its top ten account for 0.015% to 0.02%. Only a few counts were recorded for this clone. Its antigen remains unknown. Per germline, CDR1 LNHDA and CDR2 SQIVND (reference sequence). The junction had 2 bases not matched to a gene; V was cut back by 1 base and J by 2 bases. This CDR3 is built from 14 residues.

This sequence joins TRBV19 and TRBJ2-7; 7 bases map to TRBD1. The origin of this receptor is a man aged 30 to 39 with type 1 diabetes. Sequencing was carried out using naive CD4+ T cells from blood. CDR3 coding DNA: TGTGCCAGTAGTATAGCAGGGGGAACCTACGAGCAGTACTTC. Protein: CASSIAGGTYEQYF.